Reported below is one T cell receptor (beta chain). Authors' analysis steps: Reference gene primer amplification yielded estimated nucleated cell counts. Clones were read by immunoSEQ multiplex PCR, and TCRdb kept only the in-frame ones, dropping some. V, J and clone size derive from that table, while D and trimming were established from the DNA sequence. This repertoire shows around 200,000 clones, around 87% found once; its top ten account for around 2.3%. This specimen belongs to a study of blood T cell repertoires in COVID-19. Study overall: The United States, Italy and Spain were the sources of the acute and convalescent COVID-19 samples.

Germline-derived CDR1 and CDR2 are MNHEY and SVGAGI. This CDR3 has 15 residues. V was clipped by 6 bases and J by 4 bases; unmatched bases: 7. The clonotype originates from a man aged 35-49 years with active or convalescent COVID-19. V is TRBV6-5 and J is TRBJ2-3, with 10 bases lining up with TRBD1. The sample taken for sequencing was peripheral blood. The CDR3 nucleotides read TGTGCCAGCAGAGAGACAGGGGGCGAGTCAGATACGCAGTATTTT. This translates into CASRETGGESDTQYF.